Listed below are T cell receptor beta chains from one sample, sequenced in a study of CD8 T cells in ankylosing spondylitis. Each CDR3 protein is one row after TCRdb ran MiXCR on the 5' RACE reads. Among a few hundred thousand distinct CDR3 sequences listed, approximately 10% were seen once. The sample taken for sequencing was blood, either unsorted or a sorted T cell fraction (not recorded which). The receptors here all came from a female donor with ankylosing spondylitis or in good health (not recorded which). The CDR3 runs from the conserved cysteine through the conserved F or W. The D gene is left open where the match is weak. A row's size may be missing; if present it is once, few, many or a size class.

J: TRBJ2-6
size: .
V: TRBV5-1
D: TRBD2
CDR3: CASSYRLAGNVLTF
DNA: TGCGCCAGCAGCTACAGACTAGCGGGTAACGTCCTGACTTTC

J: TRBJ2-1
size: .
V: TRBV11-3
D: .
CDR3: CASSLGLGAHSYNEQFF
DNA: TGTGCCAGCAGCTTAGGGCTCGGAGCGCACTCCTACAATGAGCAGTTCTTC

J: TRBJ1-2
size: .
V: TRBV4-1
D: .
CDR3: CASSQDRGSYGYTF
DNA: TGCGCCAGCAGCCAAGATCGAGGGTCCTATGGCTACACCTTC

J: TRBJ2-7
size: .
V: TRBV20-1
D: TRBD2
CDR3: CSATATSGDNEQYF
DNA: TGCAGTGCCACGGCAACTAGCGGGGATAACGAGCAGTACTTC

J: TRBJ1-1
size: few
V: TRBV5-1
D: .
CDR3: CASSLANVNTEAFF
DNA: TGCGCCAGCAGCTTGGCCAATGTAAACACTGAAGCTTTCTTT

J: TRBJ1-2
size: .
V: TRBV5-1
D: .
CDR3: CASSLGGADYGYTF
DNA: TGCGCCAGCAGCTTGGGGGGGGCGGACTATGGCTACACCTTC

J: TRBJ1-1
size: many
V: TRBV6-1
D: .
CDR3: CASSFRGMNTEAFF
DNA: TGTGCCAGCAGCTTCAGGGGTATGAACACTGAAGCTTTCTTT

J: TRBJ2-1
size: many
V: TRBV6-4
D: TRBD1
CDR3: CASSDSGTGKQFF
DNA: TGTGCCAGCAGTGACTCCGGGACAGGGAAACAGTTCTTC

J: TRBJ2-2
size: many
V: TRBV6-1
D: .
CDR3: CASQSVGELFF
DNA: TGTGCCAGCCAAAGTGTCGGGGAGCTGTTTTTT

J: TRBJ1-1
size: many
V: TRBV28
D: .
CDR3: CASSLITENTEAFF
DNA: TGTGCCAGCAGTCTAATAACAGAGAACACTGAAGCTTTCTTT

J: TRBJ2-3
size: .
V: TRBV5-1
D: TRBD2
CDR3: CASSVSGRTDTQYF
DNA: TGCGCCAGCAGCGTTAGCGGGAGGACCGATACGCAGTATTTT

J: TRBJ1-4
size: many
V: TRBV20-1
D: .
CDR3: CSARRSANEKLFF
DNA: TGCAGTGCTAGAAGGTCGGCTAATGAAAAACTGTTTTTT

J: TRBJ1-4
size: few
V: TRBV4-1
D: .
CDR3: CASSQPYEKLFF
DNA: TGCGCCAGCAGCCAACCCTATGAAAAACTGTTTTTT

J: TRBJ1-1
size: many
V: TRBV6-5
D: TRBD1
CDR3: CASSWTGVYTEAFF
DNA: TGTGCCAGCAGTTGGACAGGGGTCTACACTGAAGCTTTCTTT

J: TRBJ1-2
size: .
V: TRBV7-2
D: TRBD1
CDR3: CASSLGQGEGYTF
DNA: TGTGCCAGCAGCTTAGGACAGGGGGAGGGCTACACCTTC

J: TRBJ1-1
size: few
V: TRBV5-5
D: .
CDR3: CASSLLSRDTEAFF
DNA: TGTGCCAGCAGCTTACTGAGCAGAGACACTGAAGCTTTCTTT

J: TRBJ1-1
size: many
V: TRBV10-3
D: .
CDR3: CAISGADPEAFF
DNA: TGTGCCATCAGTGGCGCAGACCCCGAAGCTTTCTTT

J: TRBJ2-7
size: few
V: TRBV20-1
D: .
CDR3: CSARGLQGRYEQYF
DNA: TGCAGTGCTAGAGGCTTACAGGGAAGGTACGAGCAGTACTTC

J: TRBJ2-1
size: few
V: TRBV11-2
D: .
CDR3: CASSLRSSSDYERDEQFF
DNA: TGTGCCAGCAGCTTAAGGTCCTCATCGGACTACGAACGGGATGAGCAGTTCTTC

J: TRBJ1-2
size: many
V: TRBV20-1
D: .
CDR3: CSARVLQSSYGYTF
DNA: TGCAGTGCTAGAGTTCTACAGTCTTCCTATGGCTACACCTTC

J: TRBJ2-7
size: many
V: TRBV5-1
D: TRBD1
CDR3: CASSLPNSGDRGTYEQYF
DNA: TGCGCCAGCAGCTTGCCCAATTCCGGTGACAGGGGAACCTACGAGCAGTACTTC

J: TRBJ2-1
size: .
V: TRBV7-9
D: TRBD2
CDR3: CASSTTRTSGRNNEQFF
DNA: TGTGCCAGCAGCACGACGCGGACTAGCGGGAGAAACAATGAGCAGTTCTTC

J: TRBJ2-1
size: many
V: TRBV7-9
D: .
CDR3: CASSLGRGEQFF
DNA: TGTGCCAGCAGCTTAGGACGAGGGGAGCAGTTCTTC

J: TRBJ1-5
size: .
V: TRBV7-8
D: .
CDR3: CASSLEQSGSNQPQHF
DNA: TGTGCCAGCAGCTTGGAACAATCAGGGAGCAATCAGCCCCAGCATTTT

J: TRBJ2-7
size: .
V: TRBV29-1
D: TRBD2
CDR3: CSVVLAGAPYEQYF
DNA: TGCAGCGTTGTACTAGCGGGAGCCCCCTACGAGCAGTACTTC

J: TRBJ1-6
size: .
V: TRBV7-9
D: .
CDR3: CASSSSGAGGSPLHF
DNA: TGTGCCAGCAGCTCGTCCGGGGCCGGCGGTTCACCCCTCCACTTT

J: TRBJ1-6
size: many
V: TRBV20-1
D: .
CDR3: CSAPFGAYNSPLHF
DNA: TGCAGTGCTCCCTTCGGGGCCTATAATTCACCCCTCCACTTT

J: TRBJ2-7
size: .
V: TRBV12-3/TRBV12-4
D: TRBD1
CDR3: CASSLVGRGMNEQYF
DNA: TGTGCCAGCAGTTTAGTCGGCAGGGGGATGAACGAGCAGTACTTC

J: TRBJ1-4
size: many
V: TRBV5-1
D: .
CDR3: CASSTGRFRNEKLFF
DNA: TGCGCCAGCAGCACCGGACGCTTCCGTAATGAAAAACTGTTTTTT

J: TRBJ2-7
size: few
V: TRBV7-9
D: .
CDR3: CASSRGDGFGYEQYF
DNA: TGTGCCAGCAGCCGAGGGGACGGCTTTGGGTACGAGCAGTACTTC

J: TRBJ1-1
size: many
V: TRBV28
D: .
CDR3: CASSFGGRAFF
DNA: TGTGCCAGCAGTTTCGGGGGACGAGCTTTCTTT

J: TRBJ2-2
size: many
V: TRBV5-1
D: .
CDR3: CASSSTLIVLAQGAGELFF
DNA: TGCGCCAGCAGCTCCACTCTGATAGTGCTAGCTCAGGGCGCCGGGGAGCTGTTTTTT

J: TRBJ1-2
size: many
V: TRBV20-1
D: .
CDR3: CSARGGDYGYTF
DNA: TGCAGTGCTAGAGGCGGGGACTATGGCTACACCTTC

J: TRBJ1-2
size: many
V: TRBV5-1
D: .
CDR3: CASSFSTGVLDGYTF
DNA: TGCGCCAGCAGCTTTTCGACGGGAGTCCTTGATGGCTACACCTTC

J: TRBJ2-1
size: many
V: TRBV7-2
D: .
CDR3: CASSQGGQGSEQFF
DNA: TGTGCCAGCAGCCAGGGGGGGCAGGGAAGTGAGCAGTTCTTC

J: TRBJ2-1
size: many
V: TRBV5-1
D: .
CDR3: CASSGGRSNEQFF
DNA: TGCGCCAGCAGCGGGGGGCGATCCAATGAGCAGTTCTTC

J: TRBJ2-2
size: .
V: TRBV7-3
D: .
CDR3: CASSELIVNGELFF
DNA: TGTGCCAGCAGCGAACTTATCGTGAACGGGGAGCTGTTTTTT

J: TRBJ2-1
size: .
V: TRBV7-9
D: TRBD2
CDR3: CASSWTSGRGNEQFF
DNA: TGTGCCAGCAGCTGGACTAGCGGGAGGGGAAATGAGCAGTTCTTC

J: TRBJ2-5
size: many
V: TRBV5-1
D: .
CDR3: CASSRIPRIQETQYF
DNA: TGCGCCAGCAGCCGTATCCCGCGAATCCAAGAGACCCAGTACTTC

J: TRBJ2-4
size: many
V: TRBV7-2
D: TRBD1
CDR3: CASTGGAKNIQYF
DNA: TGTGCCAGCACAGGGGGCGCCAAAAACATTCAGTACTTC

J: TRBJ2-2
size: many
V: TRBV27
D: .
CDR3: CASNPTLKVLYGELFF
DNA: TGTGCCAGCAATCCGACCCTCAAGGTACTCTACGGGGAGCTGTTTTTT